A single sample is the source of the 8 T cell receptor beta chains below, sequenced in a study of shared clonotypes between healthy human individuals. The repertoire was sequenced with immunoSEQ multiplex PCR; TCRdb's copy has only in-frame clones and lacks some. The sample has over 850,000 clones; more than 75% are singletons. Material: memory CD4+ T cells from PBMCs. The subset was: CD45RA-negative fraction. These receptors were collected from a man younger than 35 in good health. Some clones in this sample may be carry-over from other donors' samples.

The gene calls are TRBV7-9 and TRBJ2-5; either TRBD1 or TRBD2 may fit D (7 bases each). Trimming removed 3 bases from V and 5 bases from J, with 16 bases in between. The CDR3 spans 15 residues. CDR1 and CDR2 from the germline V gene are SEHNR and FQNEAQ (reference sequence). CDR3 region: CASSFQQGEGETQYF. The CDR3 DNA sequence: TGTGCCAGCAGCTTTCAGCAGGGGGAGGGTGAGACCCAGTACTTC. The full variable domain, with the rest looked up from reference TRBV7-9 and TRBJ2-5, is DTGVSQNPRHKITKRGQNVTFRCDPISEHNRLYWYRQTLGQGPEFLTYFQNEAQLEKSRLLSDRFSAERPKGSFSTLEIQRTEQGDSAMYLCASSFQQGEGETQYFGPGTRLLVL.

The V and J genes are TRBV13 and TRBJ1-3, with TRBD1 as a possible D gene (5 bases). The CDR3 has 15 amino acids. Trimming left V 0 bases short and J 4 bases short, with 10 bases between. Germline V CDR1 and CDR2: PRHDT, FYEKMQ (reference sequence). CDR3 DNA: TGTGCCAGCAGCTTAGGAAATAGGGGAGGAAACACCATATATTTT. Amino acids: CASSLGNRGGNTIYF.

As DNA, the CDR3 is TGTGCCAGCTCACAGGCTAGCGGGAGTGATGAGCAGTTCTTC. It translates to CASSQASGSDEQFF. V usage is TRBV18 and J usage is TRBJ2-1; 10 bases map to TRBD2. The V and J ends lost 4 bases and 8 bases, in that order; junction bases with no gene match: 5. From germline, CDR1 is KGHSH and CDR2 LQKENI. The CDR3 has 14 residues.

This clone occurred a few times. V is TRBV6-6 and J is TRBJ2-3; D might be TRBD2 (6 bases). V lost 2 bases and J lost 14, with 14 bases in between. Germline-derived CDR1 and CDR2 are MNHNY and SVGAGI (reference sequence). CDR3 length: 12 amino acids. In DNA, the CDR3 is TGTGCCAGCAGTTACAGGGCATACGGGGGGTATTTT. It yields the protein CASSYRAYGGYF.

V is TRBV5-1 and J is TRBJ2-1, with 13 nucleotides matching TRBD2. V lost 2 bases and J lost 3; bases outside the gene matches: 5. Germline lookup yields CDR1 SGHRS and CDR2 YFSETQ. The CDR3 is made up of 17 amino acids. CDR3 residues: CASSLTGTSGVYNEQFF. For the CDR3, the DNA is TGCGCCAGCAGCTTAACCGGGACTAGCGGGGTCTACAATGAGCAGTTCTTC.

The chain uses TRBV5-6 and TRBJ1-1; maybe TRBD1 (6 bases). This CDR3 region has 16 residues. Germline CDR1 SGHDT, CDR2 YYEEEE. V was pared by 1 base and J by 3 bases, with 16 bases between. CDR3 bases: TGTGCCAGCAGCTTGCTAACAGGGAGGGGTCACACTGAAGCTTTCTTT. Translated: CASSLLTGRGHTEAFF.

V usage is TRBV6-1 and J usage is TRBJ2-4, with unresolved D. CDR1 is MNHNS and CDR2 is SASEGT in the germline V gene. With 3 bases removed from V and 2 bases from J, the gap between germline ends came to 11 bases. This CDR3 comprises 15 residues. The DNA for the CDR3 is TGTGCCAGCAGTGACAAGTCTGGACCCAAAAACATTCAGTACTTC. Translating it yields CASSDKSGPKNIQYF.

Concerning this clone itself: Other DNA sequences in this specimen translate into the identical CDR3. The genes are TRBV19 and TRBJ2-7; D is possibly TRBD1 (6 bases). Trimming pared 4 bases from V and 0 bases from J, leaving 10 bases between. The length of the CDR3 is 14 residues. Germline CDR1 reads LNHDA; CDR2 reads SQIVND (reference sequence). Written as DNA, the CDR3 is TGTGCCAGTAGTAGACAGGAGAGCTCCTACGAGCAGTACTTC. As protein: CASSRQESSYEQYF.